Listed below are T cell receptor beta chains from one sample, sequenced in a study of blood T cell repertoires in COVID-19. Method: immunoSEQ multiplex PCR; TCRdb's copy keeps in-frame clones and lacks some. Of 200,000 or so clones listed, 65% to 85% were seen once; the top ten hold 4.5% to 5.5%. What was sequenced was peripheral blood. These receptors were collected from a woman younger than 45 with acute or convalescent COVID-19. Each CDR3 is given with its conserved first and last residue. The order of the fields is J gene, clone size, D gene, V gene, CDR3 length, CDR3 protein, CDR3 DNA. D genes are given only for firm matches. Clone size, where shown, is once, few, many, or a class for clones that have expanded.

>TRBJ2-7|.|TRBD1|TRBV7-9|16
CASSLVVAGGVYEQYF
TGTGCCAGCAGCTTAGTGGTTGCAGGGGGCGTCTACGAGCAGTACTTC
>TRBJ2-1|.|TRBD1|TRBV29-1|17
CSVEDPSTGGSYNEQFF
TGCAGCGTTGAAGATCCTAGTACAGGGGGCTCCTACAATGAGCAGTTCTTC
>TRBJ2-3|.|TRBD2|TRBV6-5|14
CASRWTSGLDTQYF
TGTGCCAGCCGATGGACTAGCGGGTTAGATACGCAGTATTTT
>TRBJ2-5|.|TRBD2|TRBV3-1/TRBV3-2|15
CASSPLAGLQETQYF
TGTGCCAGCAGCCCGTTAGCGGGGCTCCAAGAGACCCAGTACTTC
>TRBJ2-1|.|.|TRBV11-2|14
CASSLKMFSNEQFF
TGTGCCAGCAGCCTAAAGATGTTTAGCAATGAGCAGTTCTTC
>TRBJ2-7|.|.|TRBV25-1|12
CASSEYSYEQYF
TGTGCCAGCAGTGAGTACTCCTACGAGCAGTACTTC
>TRBJ1-1|.|TRBD1|TRBV7-2|15
CASSLVLQGAMVAFF
TGTGCCAGCAGCTTAGTTTTGCAGGGGGCTATGGTAGCTTTCTTT
>TRBJ1-1|.|.|TRBV5-1|13
CASSSPGVTEAFF
TGCGCCAGCAGCTCCCCAGGGGTTACTGAAGCTTTCTTT
>TRBJ2-7|.|TRBD1|TRBV7-8|15
CASSLEGTGAYEQYF
TGTGCCAGCAGCTTAGAAGGGACAGGGGCCTACGAGCAGTACTTC
>TRBJ1-4|.|.|TRBV28|14
CASGQTGFVEKLFF
TGTGCCAGCGGACAAACAGGGTTCGTTGAAAAACTGTTTTTT
>TRBJ1-5|.|.|TRBV10-3|13
CAIPTGSNQPQHF
TGTGCCATCCCAACAGGAAGCAATCAGCCCCAGCATTTT
>TRBJ2-7|.|.|TRBV4-2|14
CASSQSEASYEQYF
TGTGCCAGCAGCCAGTCAGAGGCCTCCTACGAGCAGTACTTC
>TRBJ1-2|.|.|TRBV28|14
CASSFSTTTYGYTF
TGTGCCAGCAGTTTTAGCACAACAACATATGGCTACACCTTC
>TRBJ2-6|.|.|TRBV18|16
CASSPWSRAGANVLTF
TGTGCCAGCTCACCATGGAGTCGAGCTGGGGCCAACGTCCTGACTTTC
>TRBJ2-5|.|TRBD2|TRBV5-1|17
CASRQQRTSGTGETQYF
TGCGCCAGCAGGCAACAAAGGACTAGCGGGACTGGGGAGACCCAGTACTTC
>TRBJ2-7|few|TRBD1|TRBV30|13
CAWSGQGGYEQYF
TGTGCCTGGAGCGGACAGGGAGGCTACGAGCAGTACTTC
>TRBJ2-5|.|TRBD2|TRBV11-2|16
CASSFDQGTSWETQYF
TGTGCCAGCAGCTTTGACCAGGGGACTAGCTGGGAGACCCAGTACTTC
>TRBJ2-5|.|.|TRBV19|12
CASSAQGETQYF
TGTGCCAGTAGTGCCCAGGGAGAGACCCAGTACTTC
>TRBJ2-7|few|.|TRBV9|15
CASSVGIGGHYEQYF
TGTGCCAGCAGCGTAGGTATCGGCGGCCACTACGAGCAGTACTTC
>TRBJ2-7|.|.|TRBV5-1|15
CASSRLDSGSYEQYF
TGCGCCAGCAGCCGTCTCGATAGCGGATCCTACGAGCAGTACTTC
>TRBJ2-1|once|.|TRBV4-3|15
CASSQEGGGRNEQFF
TGCGCCAGCAGCCAAGAAGGGGGGGGGCGGAATGAGCAGTTCTTC
>TRBJ1-1|.|TRBD1|TRBV6-6|14
CASRLDRGTTEAFF
TGTGCCAGCAGACTGGACAGGGGGACCACTGAAGCTTTCTTT
>TRBJ1-3|.|.|TRBV7-2|16
CASSTSGGISGNTIYF
TGTGCCAGCAGCACTTCTGGGGGGATCTCTGGAAACACCATATATTTT
>TRBJ1-1|.|.|TRBV7-2|12
CASSFVPSEAFF
TGTGCCAGCAGCTTTGTGCCTAGTGAAGCTTTCTTT
>TRBJ1-4|.|.|TRBV21-1|12
CASSTGGEKLFF
TGTGCCAGCAGCACCGGGGGTGAAAAACTGTTTTTT
>TRBJ1-2|once|.|TRBV25-1|15
CASSSTGGRDYGYTF
TGTGCCAGCAGTTCTACTGGCGGGCGCGACTATGGCTACACCTTC
>TRBJ2-1|.|TRBD2|TRBV5-5|15
CASSLSGRHNNEQFF
TGTGCCAGCAGCTTGAGCGGGAGGCACAACAATGAGCAGTTCTTC
>TRBJ2-7|.|.|TRBV19|11
CASASSHEQYF
TGTGCCAGCGCTAGTAGCCACGAGCAGTACTTC